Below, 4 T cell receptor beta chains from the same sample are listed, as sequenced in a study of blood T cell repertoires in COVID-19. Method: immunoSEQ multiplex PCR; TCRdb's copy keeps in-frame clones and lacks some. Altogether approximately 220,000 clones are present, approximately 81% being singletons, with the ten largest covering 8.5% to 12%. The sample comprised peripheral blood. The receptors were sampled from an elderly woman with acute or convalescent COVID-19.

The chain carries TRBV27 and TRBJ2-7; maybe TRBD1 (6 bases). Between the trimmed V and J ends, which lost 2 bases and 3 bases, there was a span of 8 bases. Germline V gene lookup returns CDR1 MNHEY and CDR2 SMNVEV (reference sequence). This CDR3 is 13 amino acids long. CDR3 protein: CASSLRDNYEQYF. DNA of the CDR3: TGTGCCAGCAGTTTACGGGACAACTACGAGCAGTACTTC.

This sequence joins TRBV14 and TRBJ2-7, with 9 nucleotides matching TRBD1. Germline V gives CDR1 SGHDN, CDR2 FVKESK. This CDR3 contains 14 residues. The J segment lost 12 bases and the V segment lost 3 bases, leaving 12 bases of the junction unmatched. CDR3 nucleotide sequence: TGTGCCAGCAGCCAGGGGACAGGGCGCTTTTTTCTGTACTTC. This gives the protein CASSQGTGRFFLYF.

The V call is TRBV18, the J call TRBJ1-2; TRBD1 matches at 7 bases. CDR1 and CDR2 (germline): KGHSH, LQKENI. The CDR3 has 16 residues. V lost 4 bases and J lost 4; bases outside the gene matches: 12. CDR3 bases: TGTGCCAGCTCACTGACACCGGGACAGACTTCCTATGGCTACACCTTC. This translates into CASSLTPGQTSYGYTF.

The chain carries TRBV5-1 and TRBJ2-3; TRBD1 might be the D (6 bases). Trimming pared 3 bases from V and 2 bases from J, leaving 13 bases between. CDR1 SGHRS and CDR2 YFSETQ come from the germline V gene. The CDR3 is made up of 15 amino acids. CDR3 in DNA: TGCGCCAGCAGCTCAACGGGACACAACACAGATACGCAGTATTTT. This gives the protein CASSSTGHNTDTQYF.